The 14 T cell receptor beta chains presented below share a single source sample, sequenced in a study of T cells after yellow fever vaccination. TCRdb used MiXCR to reprocess the 5' RACE reads, holding one entry per CDR3 protein. Found here are about 120,000 distinct CDR3 sequences, 8% to 9.5% of them singletons; the top ten hold roughly 25%. The source material was CD8+ T cells sorted from PBMCs, sampled 45 days after the yellow fever booster vaccination. These receptors all come from a man aged 25 to 45 who received the YFV17D yellow fever vaccine.

This clonotype was observed at least ten times. CDR3 in DNA: TGCAGCGTTGTAGATGGGGCCGGGGAGCTGTTTTTT. Translating it yields CSVVDGAGELFF. The V call is TRBV29-1, the J call TRBJ2-2; D is undetermined. V lost 4 bases, J lost 6 bases, and 9 bases lay in between. Germline CDR1 reads SQVTM; CDR2 reads ANQGSEA. This CDR3 is 12 amino acids long.

This clonotype was detected once. A read error may be the cause here, since a much bigger clone is one base away. The CDR3 sequence is CASSSLLANAQETQYF. CDR3 DNA sequence: TGTGCCAGCAGCTCCCTTCTAGCGAACGCGCAAGAGACCCAGTACTTC. This rearrangement joins TRBV12-3 or TRBV12-4 to TRBJ2-5; TRBD2 is a possible D gene (6 bases). This CDR3 region has 16 residues. V lost 6 bases to trimming and J lost 2 bases, with 19 bases between them.

This clonotype has a handful of counts. This rearrangement joins TRBV7-9 to TRBJ1-1, with D tentatively TRBD1 (5 bases). Germline V CDR1 and CDR2: SEHNR, FQNEAQ (reference sequence). The V gene lost 4 bases and the J gene lost 4 bases, with 13 bases spanning the gap. This CDR3 spans 14 amino acids. CDR3 bases: TGTGCCAGCAGCTCCACAGGAATGGGCACTGAAGCTTTCTTT. As protein: CASSSTGMGTEAFF.

This clonotype was found a few times. V gene TRBV6-1 combines with J gene TRBJ2-4; 10 bases line up with TRBD2. The germline V gene encodes CDR1 MNHNS and CDR2 SASEGT. The V segment lost 6 bases and the J segment 4 bases; nucleotides outside the gene matches: 6. The CDR3 runs to 15 residues. The CDR3 DNA sequence: TGTGCCAGCAGCCCAGAACTAGCGGGGAAAAACATTCAGTACTTC. The encoded protein is CASSPELAGKNIQYF.

The rearrangement links TRBV9 to TRBJ2-7; possibly TRBD1 for D (6 bases). CDR1 is SGDLS and CDR2 is YYNGEE in the germline V gene. The CDR3 length is 15 residues. V lost 0 bases, J lost 0 bases, and 10 bases lay in between. The CDR3: CASSVGQGNSYEQYF. CDR3 nucleotides: TGTGCCAGCAGCGTAGGGCAGGGGAACTCCTACGAGCAGTACTTC.

In this sample, this clonotype turned up many times. The chain joins TRBV12-3 or TRBV12-4 to TRBJ1-1; TRBD1 agrees at 8 bases. The V and J ends lost 6 bases and 1 base, in that order; junction bases with no gene match: 7. The length of the CDR3 is 15 residues. CDR3 loop: CASSISGTGNTEAFF. DNA of the CDR3: TGTGCCAGCAGCATCTCCGGGACAGGGAACACTGAAGCTTTCTTT.

This clonotype was seen at least ten times. The chain recombines TRBV12-3 or TRBV12-4 with TRBJ1-3; no reliable D call. Trimming left V 4 bases short and J 0 bases short, with 10 bases between. The CDR3 runs to 15 residues. CDR3: CASSYYLSSGNTIYF. CDR3 sequence (DNA): TGTGCCAGCAGTTACTATTTGAGCTCTGGAAACACCATATATTTT.

This clonotype was recorded at least ten times. The chain recombines TRBV4-3 with TRBJ2-7; 8 bases line up with TRBD1. V was clipped by 0 bases and J by 6 bases; unmatched bases: 10. Germline lookup yields CDR1 LGHNA and CDR2 YSLEER. This CDR3 region has 16 residues. The CDR3 bases are TGCGCCAGCAGCCAAGATAAAGGGACAGGCTTGTTCGAGCAGTACTTC. This encodes CASSQDKGTGLFEQYF.

This clonotype was detected a few times. The genes are TRBV20-1 and TRBJ1-4; tentatively, D is TRBD1 (5 bases). Trimming stripped 0 bases from V and 7 bases from J, with 18 bases between. The germline V gene has CDR1 DFQATT and CDR2 SNEGSKA (reference sequence). The length of the CDR3 is 16 residues. The CDR3 sequence: CSARDLVGLRGEKLFF. In DNA, the CDR3 is TGCAGTGCTAGAGATCTGGTTGGACTTAGGGGTGAAAAACTGTTTTTT.

This clonotype came up many times. The chain has TRBV5-4 and TRBJ1-2, with D possibly TRBD1 on 5 matching bases. The V and J ends lost 0 bases and 2 bases respectively, with 14 bases between them. Per germline, CDR1 SGHNT and CDR2 YYREEE (reference sequence). This CDR3 has 16 residues. CDR3 sequence reads: CASSLAEDNLNYGYTF. The CDR3 DNA reads TGTGCCAGCAGCTTGGCTGAGGACAATTTAAACTATGGCTACACCTTC.

This clonotype was recorded many times. The chain carries TRBV6-5 and TRBJ2-3; no reliable D call. Deletions cut 8 bases from V and 1 base from J, with 10 bases between. This CDR3 comprises 13 residues. The germline gives CDR1 MNHEY, CDR2 SVGAGI. The CDR3 DNA is TGTGCCAGCTGTAACGGACGCACAGATACGCAGTATTTT. Its protein product is CASCNGRTDTQYF.

This clonotype was detected many times. The chain uses TRBV4-2 and TRBJ2-7, with D tentatively TRBD1 or TRBD2 (6 bases each). Germline values: CDR1 LGHNA, CDR2 YNFKEQ. The CDR3 length is 16 residues. V was trimmed by 0 bases and J by 3 bases, leaving 15 bases between them. Here the CDR3 reads CASSQEDTGASYEQYF. In DNA form, the CDR3 reads TGTGCCAGCAGCCAAGAAGACACGGGGGCCAGCTACGAGCAGTACTTC.

This clonotype has ten or more counts. The rearrangement joins TRBV29-1 to TRBJ2-1; perhaps TRBD1 as D (6 bases). The V end was cut by 3 bases, the J end by 12 bases, with 9 bases between. CDR1 and CDR2 from the germline V gene are SQVTM and ANQGSEA. The CDR3 is 10 amino acids. CDR3 nucleotides: TGCAGCGTTGAGGACAGTCTGCAGTTCTTC. This gives the protein CSVEDSLQFF.

Ten or more counts support this clonotype. The rearrangement joins TRBV7-9 to TRBJ1-1, with no clear D. CDR3 size: 15 residues. Germline V lookup: CDR1 SEHNR, CDR2 FQNEAQ (reference sequence). Trimming left V 5 bases short and J 1 base short, with 14 bases between. The DNA of the CDR3 is TGTGCCAGCAGCCCCCCGGCCCCAGCGAACACTGAAGCTTTCTTT. Amino acid sequence: CASSPPAPANTEAFF. Based on the CDR3 plus reference TRBV7-9 and TRBJ1-1, the full variable domain is DTGVSQNPRHKITKRGQNVTFRCDPISEHNRLYWYRQTLGQGPEFLTYFQNEAQLEKSRLLSDRFSAERPKGSFSTLEIQRTEQGDSAMYLCASSPPAPANTEAFFGQGTRLTVV.